This passage covers 20 T cell receptor beta chains from one sample sequenced in a study of blood T cell repertoires in COVID-19. The repertoire was sequenced with immunoSEQ multiplex PCR; TCRdb's copy has only in-frame clones and lacks some. This sample yields 250,000 to 300,000 clones, of which 85% are seen a single time; about 5.1% belongs to the top ten. Material: peripheral blood. The receptors here all came from a man aged 50-59 years with active or convalescent COVID-19.

The chain couples TRBV9 to TRBJ2-5, with D unclear. The CDR3 runs to 15 residues. Trimming stripped 2 bases from V and 5 bases from J, with 16 bases between. Germline V lookup: CDR1 SGDLS, CDR2 YYNGEE. The CDR3 is CASSVGTTVEETQYF. The CDR3 nucleotides read TGTGCCAGCAGCGTGGGTACGACTGTTGAGGAGACCCAGTACTTC.

The gene calls are TRBV5-6 and TRBJ1-5; TRBD1 is a possible D gene (6 bases). The CDR3 spans 16 residues. Germline loops: CDR1 SGHDT, CDR2 YYEEEE. V dropped 4 bases and J dropped 0 bases, with 14 bases sitting between them. This chain's CDR3 is CASSPGQPSSNQPQHF. CDR3 coding DNA: TGTGCCAGCAGCCCCGGACAGCCCAGTAGCAATCAGCCCCAGCATTTT.

This chain joins TRBV7-3 and TRBJ2-1; the D gene is possibly TRBD1 (6 bases). From germline, CDR1 is SGHTA and CDR2 FQGTGA. The ends were cut back, 5 bases at V and 6 bases at J, with 17 bases in the middle. The CDR3 is made up of 15 amino acids. CDR3 bases: TGTGCCAGCAGCCCTTCTTGGACAGCCCTCAATGAGCAGTTCTTC. It yields the protein CASSPSWTALNEQFF.

This chain joins TRBV7-8 and TRBJ2-3, with TRBD1 identical over 9 bases. The V segment lost 5 bases and the J segment 1 base; nucleotides outside the gene matches: 4. Germline V gene sequence: CDR1 SGHVS, CDR2 FQNEAQ. This CDR3 is built from 15 residues. The CDR3 protein is CASSPRQGGTDTQYF. In nucleotides, the CDR3 is TGTGCCAGCAGCCCTCGACAGGGGGGCACAGATACGCAGTATTTT.

This clone was seen just once. This chain links TRBV9 with TRBJ1-2; TRBD1 aligns across 7 bases. Per germline, CDR1 SGDLS and CDR2 YYNGEE. The CDR3 covers 14 residues. The ends lost 4 bases at V and 2 bases at J; junction bases unmatched: 5. As DNA, the CDR3 is TGTGCCAGCAGCCCCTCGACAGGGAACTATGGCTACACCTTC. Protein product: CASSPSTGNYGYTF.

CDR3 sequence reads: CATSDGQGWGTEAFF. CDR3 nucleotides: TGTGCCACCAGTGATGGGCAGGGATGGGGCACTGAAGCTTTCTTT. The chain links TRBV24-1 to TRBJ1-1, with D possibly being TRBD1 (5 bases). V lost 3 bases and J lost 4, with 14 bases in between. This CDR3 contains 15 residues. Germline CDR1 reads KGHDR; CDR2 reads SFDVKD.

V gene TRBV6-2 or TRBV6-3 combines with J gene TRBJ2-7, with TRBD1 matching over 8 bases. The CDR3 has 15 residues. The germline CDR1 and CDR2 sequences are MNHEY and SVGEGT. V was pared by 2 bases and J by 6 bases, with 9 bases of the junction left unmatched. The CDR3 DNA follows: TGTGCCAGCAGTTACAGCGCGACAGGGGTCCGCGAGCAGTACTTC. It translates to CASSYSATGVREQYF.

The chain carries TRBV7-2 and TRBJ1-5, with a tentative D call TRBD1 (5 bases). Between the trimmed V and J ends, which lost 5 bases and 6 bases, there was a span of 11 bases. This CDR3 region has 13 residues. The germline V gene encodes CDR1 SGHTA and CDR2 FQGNSA. CDR3 protein: CASSLGQGQPQHF. CDR3 nucleotide sequence: TGTGCCAGCAGCCTAGGCCAGGGTCAGCCCCAGCATTTT.

The V gene is TRBV6-5, the J gene TRBJ1-1, with 9 bases fitting TRBD1. The CDR3 runs 12 residues. CDR1 MNHEY and CDR2 SVGAGI come from the germline V gene. V was pared by 6 bases and J by 10 bases, with 6 bases of the junction left unmatched. CDR3 amino acids: CASRWDRERAFF. The CDR3, as DNA: TGTGCCAGCAGATGGGACAGGGAGCGAGCTTTCTTT.

This clone was observed a single time. The rearrangement links TRBV5-1 to TRBJ1-1; perhaps TRBD1 as D (5 bases). This CDR3 is 15 amino acids long. V was trimmed by 1 base and J by 0 bases, leaving 10 bases between them. The germline V gene encodes CDR1 SGHRS and CDR2 YFSETQ. CDR3 loop: CASSLSTALNTEAFF. The CDR3 nucleotides read TGCGCCAGCAGCTTGTCGACAGCCTTGAACACTGAAGCTTTCTTT.

The gene calls are TRBV19 and TRBJ2-4; D not certain. This CDR3 is 12 amino acids long. CDR1 and CDR2 from the germline V gene are LNHDA and SQIVND (reference sequence). V gave up 6 bases and J gave up 8 bases, with 11 bases separating them. Here the CDR3 reads CASSTRTDIQYF. CDR3 DNA: TGTGCCAGTAGCACGCGAACGGACATTCAGTACTTC. Drawing the rest from reference TRBV19 and TRBJ2-4, the complete variable domain is DGGITQSPKYLFRKEGQNVTLSCEQNLNHDAMYWYRQDPGQGLRLIYYSQIVNDFQKGDIAEGYSVSREKKESFPLTVTSAQKNPTAFYLCASSTRTDIQYFGAGTRLSVL.

The chain recombines TRBV20-1 with TRBJ1-1; TRBD1 matches at 7 bases. CDR3 length equals 15 residues. The germline V gene encodes CDR1 DFQATT and CDR2 SNEGSKA (reference sequence). Trimming at V came to 4 bases and at J to 1 base, leaving 9 bases not matched to a gene. In nucleotides, the CDR3 is TGCAGTGCTAATGAGCCAGGGGGTCGGAACACTGAAGCTTTCTTT. Residues: CSANEPGGRNTEAFF.

The gene calls are TRBV29-1 and TRBJ1-1; 9 bases match TRBD1. The CDR3 consists of 12 residues. Trimming took 6 bases from V and 5 from J; bases not matched to a gene: 4. Germline V gene sequence: CDR1 SQVTM, CDR2 ANQGSEA. The CDR3 reads CSVRQGGTEAFF. The CDR3 DNA reads TGCAGCGTCCGACAGGGGGGAACTGAAGCTTTCTTT.

This chain joins TRBV12-5 and TRBJ2-6; TRBD2 agrees at 8 bases. The length of the CDR3 is 21 residues. The J segment lost 0 bases and the V segment lost 0 bases, leaving 13 bases of the junction unmatched. Germline CDR1 reads LGHNT; CDR2 reads FRNRAP. CDR3 amino acids: CASGLVRGGESALSGANVLTF. CDR3 DNA sequence: TGTGCTAGTGGTTTGGTACGGGGGGGTGAATCAGCTCTCTCTGGGGCCAACGTCCTGACTTTC.

The chain carries TRBV12-5 and TRBJ1-2, with D perhaps TRBD1 (6 bases). The CDR3 loop spans 16 amino acids. Looked up from germline, CDR1 is LGHNT and CDR2 is FRNRAP. V shed 2 bases and J shed 2 bases, with 15 bases lying between them. The CDR3 region is CASGLWGGAGNYGYTF. The CDR3 DNA sequence: TGTGCTAGTGGTTTGTGGGGGGGCGCGGGGAACTATGGCTACACCTTC.

This chain links TRBV11-1 with TRBJ1-1; the match to TRBD1 covers 7 bases. CDR3 length: 16 amino acids. V dropped 1 base and J dropped 7; count of bases not matched to a gene: 12. Germline assignment: CDR1 SGHAT and CDR2 FQDESV (reference sequence). The CDR3 loop is CASSLEGRDRGIEAFF. The DNA for the CDR3 is TGTGCCAGCAGCTTAGAGGGTCGGGACAGAGGGATTGAAGCTTTCTTT.

The CDR3 DNA reads as TGCGCCAGCAGCCCCCCGGACAGGGGCTATGGCTACACCTTC. This encodes CASSPPDRGYGYTF. V usage is TRBV5-1 and J usage is TRBJ1-2; 9 bases align to TRBD1. This CDR3 is 14 amino acids long. Germline V gene lookup returns CDR1 SGHRS and CDR2 YFSETQ. After removal of 4 bases from V and 4 bases from J, the junction contained 5 bases not matched to a gene.

V is TRBV3-1 (or the pseudogene TRBV3-2) and J is TRBJ2-5, with D maybe TRBD2 (5 bases). The germline gives CDR1 LGHDT, CDR2 YNNKEL (reference sequence). Trimming pared 4 bases from V and 5 bases from J, leaving 11 bases between. The length of the CDR3 is 13 residues. CDR3 residues: CASSLTGWETQYF. The CDR3 DNA reads TGTGCCAGCAGCCTAACGGGGTGGGAGACCCAGTACTTC.

The chain is built from TRBV7-3 and TRBJ1-1; D might be TRBD1 (6 bases). Germline V gives CDR1 SGHTA, CDR2 FQGTGA. There are 16 residues in the CDR3. The V and J ends lost 1 base and 6 bases respectively, with 18 bases between them. DNA for the CDR3: TGTGCCAGCAGCTTAAAGGGGGAGGGTAGCAGGGCTGAAGCTTTCTTT. It specifies CASSLKGEGSRAEAFF.

The chain links TRBV19 to TRBJ1-2, with D possibly TRBD1 on 5 matching bases. Trimming took off 3 bases at V and 8 bases at J, with 13 bases between the two ends. Germline CDR1 reads LNHDA; CDR2 reads SQIVND (reference sequence). This CDR3 is built from 13 residues. The CDR3 loop is CASSIGGFDGYTF. CDR3 DNA sequence: TGTGCCAGTAGTATTGGGGGGTTCGACGGCTACACCTTC.